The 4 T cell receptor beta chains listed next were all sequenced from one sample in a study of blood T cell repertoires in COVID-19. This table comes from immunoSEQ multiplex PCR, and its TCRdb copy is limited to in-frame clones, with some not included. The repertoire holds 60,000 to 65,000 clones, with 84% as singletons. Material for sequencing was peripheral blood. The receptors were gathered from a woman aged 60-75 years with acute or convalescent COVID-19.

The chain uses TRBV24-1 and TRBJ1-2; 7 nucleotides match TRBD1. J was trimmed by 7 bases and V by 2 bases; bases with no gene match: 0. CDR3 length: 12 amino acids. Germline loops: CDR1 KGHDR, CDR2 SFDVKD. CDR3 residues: CATSDYRGGYTF. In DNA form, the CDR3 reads TGTGCCACCAGTGATTACAGGGGTGGCTACACCTTC.

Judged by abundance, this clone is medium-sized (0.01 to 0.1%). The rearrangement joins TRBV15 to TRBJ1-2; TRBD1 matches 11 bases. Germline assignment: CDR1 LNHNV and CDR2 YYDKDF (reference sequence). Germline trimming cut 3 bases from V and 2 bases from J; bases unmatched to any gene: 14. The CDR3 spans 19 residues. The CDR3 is CATSSLIMDRGRANYGYTF. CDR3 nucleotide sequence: TGTGCCACCAGCAGTCTTATCATGGACAGGGGGCGCGCAAACTATGGCTACACCTTC.

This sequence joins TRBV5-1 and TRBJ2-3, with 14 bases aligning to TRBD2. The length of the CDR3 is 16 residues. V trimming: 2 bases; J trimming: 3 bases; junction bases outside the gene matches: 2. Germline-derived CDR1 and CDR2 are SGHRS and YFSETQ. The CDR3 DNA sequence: TGCGCCAGCAGCTTAGGGACTAGCGGGGGAACAGATACGCAGTATTTT. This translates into CASSLGTSGGTDTQYF. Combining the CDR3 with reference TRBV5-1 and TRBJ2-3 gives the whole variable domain KAGVTQTPRYLIKTRGQQVTLSCSPISGHRSVSWYQQTPGQGLQFLFEYFSETQRNKGNFPGRFSGRQFSNSRSEMNVSTLELGDSALYLCASSLGTSGGTDTQYFGPGTRLTVL.

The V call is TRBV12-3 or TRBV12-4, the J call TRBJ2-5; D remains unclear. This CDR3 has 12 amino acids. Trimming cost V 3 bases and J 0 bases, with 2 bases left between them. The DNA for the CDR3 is TGTGCCAGCAGTTTTAACCAAGAGACCCAGTACTTC. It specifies CASSFNQETQYF.